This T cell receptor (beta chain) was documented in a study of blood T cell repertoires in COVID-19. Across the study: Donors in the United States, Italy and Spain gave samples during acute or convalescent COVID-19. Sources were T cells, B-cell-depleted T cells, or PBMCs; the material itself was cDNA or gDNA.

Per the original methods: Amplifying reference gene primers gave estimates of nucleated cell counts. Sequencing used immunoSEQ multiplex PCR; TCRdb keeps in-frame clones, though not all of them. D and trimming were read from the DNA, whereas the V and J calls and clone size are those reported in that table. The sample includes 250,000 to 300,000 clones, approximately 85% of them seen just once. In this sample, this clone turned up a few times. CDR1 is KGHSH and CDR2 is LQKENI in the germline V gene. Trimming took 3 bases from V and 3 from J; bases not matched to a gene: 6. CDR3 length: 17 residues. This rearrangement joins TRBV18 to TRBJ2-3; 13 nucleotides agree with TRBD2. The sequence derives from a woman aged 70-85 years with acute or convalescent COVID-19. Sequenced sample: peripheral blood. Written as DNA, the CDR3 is TGTGCCAGCTCACCTGGACTAGCGGGGGTAATAACAGATACGCAGTATTTT. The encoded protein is CASSPGLAGVITDTQYF. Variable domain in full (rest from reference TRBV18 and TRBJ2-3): NAGVMQNPRHLVRRRGQEARLRCSPMKGHSHVYWYRQLPEEGLKFMVYLQKENIIDESGMPKERFSAEFPKEGPSILRIQQVVRGDSAAYFCASSPGLAGVITDTQYFGPGTRLTVL.